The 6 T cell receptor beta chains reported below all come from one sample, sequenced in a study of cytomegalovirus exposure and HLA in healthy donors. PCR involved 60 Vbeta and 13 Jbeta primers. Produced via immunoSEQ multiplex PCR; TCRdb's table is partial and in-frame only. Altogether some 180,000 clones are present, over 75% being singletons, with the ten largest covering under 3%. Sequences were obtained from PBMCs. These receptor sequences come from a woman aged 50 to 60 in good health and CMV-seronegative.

The CDR3 region is CASSQVSGTREQETQYF. The CDR3 bases are TGCGCCAGCAGCCAAGTTTCGGGGACTAGGGAGCAAGAGACCCAGTACTTC. This rearrangement joins TRBV4-1 to TRBJ2-5; 8 nucleotides align to TRBD2. There are 17 residues in the CDR3. V lost 1 base, J lost 2 bases, and 9 bases stayed unmatched. CDR1 is MGHRA, CDR2 YSYEKL, per germline.

CDR3 loop: CASNGGQGAVDTQYF. CDR3 coding DNA: TGTGCCAGCAACGGGGGCCAGGGGGCCGTAGATACGCAGTATTTT. The genes are TRBV28 and TRBJ2-3; 8 bases align to TRBD1. V dropped 7 bases and J dropped 5; count of bases not matched to a gene: 11. CDR1 MDHEN and CDR2 SYDVKM come from the germline V gene. The CDR3 covers 15 residues.

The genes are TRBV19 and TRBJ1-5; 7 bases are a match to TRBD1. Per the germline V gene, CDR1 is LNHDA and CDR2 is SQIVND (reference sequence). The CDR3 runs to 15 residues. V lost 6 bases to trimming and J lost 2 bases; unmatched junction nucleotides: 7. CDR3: CASRDSGTGNQPQHF. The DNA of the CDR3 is TGTGCCAGTAGGGATTCCGGGACAGGCAATCAGCCCCAGCATTTT. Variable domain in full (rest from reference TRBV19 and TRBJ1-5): DGGITQSPKYLFRKEGQNVTLSCEQNLNHDAMYWYRQDPGQGLRLIYYSQIVNDFQKGDIAEGYSVSREKKESFPLTVTSAQKNPTAFYLCASRDSGTGNQPQHFGDGTRLSIL.

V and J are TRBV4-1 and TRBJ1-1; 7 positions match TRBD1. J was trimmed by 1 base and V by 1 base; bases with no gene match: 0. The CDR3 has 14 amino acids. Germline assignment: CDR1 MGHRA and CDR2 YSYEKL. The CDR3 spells CASSQGDRNTEAFF. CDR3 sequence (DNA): TGCGCCAGCAGCCAAGGGGACAGGAACACTGAAGCTTTCTTT.

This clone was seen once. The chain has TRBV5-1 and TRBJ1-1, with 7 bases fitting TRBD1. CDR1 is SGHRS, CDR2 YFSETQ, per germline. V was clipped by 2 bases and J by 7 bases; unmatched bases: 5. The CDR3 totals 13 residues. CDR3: CASSFHGTDEAFF. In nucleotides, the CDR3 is TGCGCCAGCAGCTTCCACGGGACAGATGAAGCTTTCTTT. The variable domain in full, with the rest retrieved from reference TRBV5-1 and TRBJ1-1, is KAGVTQTPRYLIKTRGQQVTLSCSPISGHRSVSWYQQTPGQGLQFLFEYFSETQRNKGNFPGRFSGRQFSNSRSEMNVSTLELGDSALYLCASSFHGTDEAFFGQGTRLTVV.

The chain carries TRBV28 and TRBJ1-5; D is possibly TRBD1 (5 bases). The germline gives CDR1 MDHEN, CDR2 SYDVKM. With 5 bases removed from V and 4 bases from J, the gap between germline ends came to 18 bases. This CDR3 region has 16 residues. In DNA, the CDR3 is TGTGCCAGCAGTCCAGAAGGGCAGGGAGGTAATCAGCCCCAGCATTTT. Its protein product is CASSPEGQGGNQPQHF.